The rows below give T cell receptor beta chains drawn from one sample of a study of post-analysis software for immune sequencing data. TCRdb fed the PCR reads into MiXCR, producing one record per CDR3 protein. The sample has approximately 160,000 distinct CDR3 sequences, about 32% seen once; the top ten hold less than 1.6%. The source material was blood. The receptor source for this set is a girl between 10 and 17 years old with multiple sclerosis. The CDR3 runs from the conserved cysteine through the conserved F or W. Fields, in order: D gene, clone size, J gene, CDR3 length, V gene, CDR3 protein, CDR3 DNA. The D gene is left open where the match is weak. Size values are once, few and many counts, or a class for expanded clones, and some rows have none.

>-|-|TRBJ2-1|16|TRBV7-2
CASCGWPGDSYNEQFF
TGTGCCAGCTGTGGTTGGCCAGGCGATTCCTACAATGAGCAGTTCTTC
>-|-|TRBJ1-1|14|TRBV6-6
CASSYSSRDTEAFF
TGTGCCAGCAGTTACTCGAGCAGGGACACTGAAGCTTTCTTT
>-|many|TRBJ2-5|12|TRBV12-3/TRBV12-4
CASSLGGPSQYF
TGTGCCAGCAGTCTTGGGGGCCCGTCCCAGTACTTC
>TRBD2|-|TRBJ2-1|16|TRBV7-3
CASSATGGGRADEQFF
TGTGCCAGCAGCGCCACGGGGGGCGGGAGGGCCGATGAGCAGTTCTTC
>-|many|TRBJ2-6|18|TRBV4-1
CASSPRTVQISGANVLTF
TGCGCCAGCAGCCCGCGGACGGTTCAAATCTCTGGGGCCAACGTCCTGACTTTC
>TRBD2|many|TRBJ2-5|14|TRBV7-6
CASSLGGGKETQYF
TGTGCCAGCAGCTTAGGGGGGGGAAAAGAGACCCAGTACTTC
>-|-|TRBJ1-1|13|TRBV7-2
CASSLVTTAEAFF
TGTGCCAGCAGCTTAGTAACGACCGCTGAAGCTTTCTTT
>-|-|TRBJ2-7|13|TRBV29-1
CSVDGPKPYEQYF
TGCAGCGTTGACGGCCCGAAACCCTACGAGCAGTACTTC
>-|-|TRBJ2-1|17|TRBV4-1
CASSLWGAESSYNEQFF
TGCGCCAGCAGCCTCTGGGGGGCTGAATCTTCCTACAATGAGCAGTTCTTC
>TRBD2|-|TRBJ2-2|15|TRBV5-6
CASSWGLAGGTPLFF
TGTGCCAGCAGCTGGGGACTAGCGGGAGGAACACCGCTGTTTTTT
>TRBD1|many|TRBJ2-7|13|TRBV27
CATRTGASNEQYF
TGTGCCACCCGGACAGGGGCTTCTAACGAGCAGTACTTC
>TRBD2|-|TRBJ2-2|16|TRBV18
CASSRTSGKNTGELFF
TGTGCCAGCTCACGGACTAGCGGAAAGAACACCGGGGAGCTGTTTTTT
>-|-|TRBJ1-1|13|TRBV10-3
CAISDGGGTEAFF
TGTGCCATCAGTGATGGGGGGGGGACTGAAGCTTTCTTT
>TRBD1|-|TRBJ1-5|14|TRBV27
CASSSSTGNQPQHF
TGTGCCAGCAGTTCCTCGACAGGGAATCAGCCCCAGCATTTT
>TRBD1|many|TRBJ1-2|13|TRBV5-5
CASSAGGDYGYTF
TGTGCCAGCAGCGCAGGGGGGGACTATGGCTACACCTTC
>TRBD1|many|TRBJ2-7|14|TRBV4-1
CASSQGQGTYEQYF
TGCGCCAGCAGCCAGGGACAGGGGACCTACGAGCAGTACTTC
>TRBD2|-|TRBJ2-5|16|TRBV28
CASSLPGTSGPRTQYF
TGTGCCAGCAGTCTCCCGGGGACTAGCGGTCCAAGGACCCAGTACTTC
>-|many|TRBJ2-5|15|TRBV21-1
CASSYRTSGSETQYF
TGTGCCAGCAGCTACCGGACTAGCGGGAGTGAGACCCAGTACTTC
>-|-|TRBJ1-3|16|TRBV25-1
CASSDLTGDSGNTIYF
TGTGCCAGCAGTGACTTGACAGGAGACTCTGGAAACACCATATATTTT
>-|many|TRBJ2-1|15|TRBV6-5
CASSYSGGSYNEQFF
TGTGCCAGCAGTTACTCAGGGGGATCCTACAATGAGCAGTTCTTC
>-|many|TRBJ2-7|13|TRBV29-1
CSVVWEGDYEQYF
TGCAGCGTTGTTTGGGAAGGGGACTACGAGCAGTACTTC
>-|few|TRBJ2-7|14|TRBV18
CASSPPSTSYEQYF
TGTGCCAGCTCACCACCATCGACCTCCTACGAGCAGTACTTC
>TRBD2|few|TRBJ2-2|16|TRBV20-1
CSARSFTSANTGELFF
TGCAGTGCTAGATCTTTTACTAGCGCGAACACCGGGGAGCTGTTTTTT
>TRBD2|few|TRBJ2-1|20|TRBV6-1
CASSARRTSGGDGVKNEQFF
TGTGCCAGCAGTGCAAGGAGAACTAGCGGAGGAGATGGGGTAAAAAATGAGCAGTTCTTC
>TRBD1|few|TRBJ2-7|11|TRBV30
CAWGQAYEQYF
TGTGCCTGGGGACAGGCCTACGAGCAGTACTTC
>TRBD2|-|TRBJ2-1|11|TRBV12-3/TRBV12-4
CASSLLAGQFF
TGTGCCAGCAGCCTACTAGCGGGGCAGTTCTTC
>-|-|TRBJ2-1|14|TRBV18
CASPPPIRSETQFF
TGTGCCAGCCCACCACCGATAAGGTCAGAGACCCAGTTCTTC
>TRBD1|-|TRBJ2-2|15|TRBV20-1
CSATPGTGIREELFF
TGCAGTGCTACCCCCGGGACAGGGATCCGTGAGGAGCTGTTTTTT
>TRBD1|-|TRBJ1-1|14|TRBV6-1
CASSLLTGDTEAFF
TGTGCCAGCAGCTTATTGACAGGGGACACTGAAGCTTTCTTT